Following are 23 T cell receptor beta chains from one sample sequenced in a study of beta chain bispecific antibodies for T cell cancers. Points from the study as a whole: Most targeted TRBV signal came from the leukemia cell line cells, not normal T cells.

One entry per CDR3 protein, called by TCRdb with MiXCR from the 5' RACE reads. The top ten clones hold 25% to 35% of a sample with about 20,000 distinct CDR3 sequences, about 2.7% of them seen once. For these TCRs, the target antigens are not known. T cells were expanded from blood mononuclear cells for approximately 3 days with anti-CD3 OKT3 or CD3/CD28 beads. Material for sequencing was healthy donor T cells cultured with leukemia cells. Receptors originate from a human donor in good health. Some clones in this sample may be carry-over from other donors' samples.

This clonotype is deemed medium-sized. The rearrangement joins TRBV7-2 to TRBJ1-5, with TRBD1 as a possible D gene (5 bases). The germline CDR1 and CDR2 sequences are SGHTA and FQGNSA. V lost 5 bases and J lost 0, with 11 bases in between. The CDR3 has 15 amino acids. The CDR3 DNA follows: TGTGCCAGCAGCCTTCAGGGAGATAGCAATCAGCCCCAGCATTTT. Translating it yields CASSLQGDSNQPQHF.

The chain links TRBV2 to TRBJ2-3; 9 nucleotides agree with TRBD1. CDR3 length: 13 amino acids. Germline lookup yields CDR1 SNHLY and CDR2 FYNNEI. V shed 0 bases and J 12 bases; nucleotides not matched to a gene: 4. The CDR3 protein is CASSEAGQGLQYF. CDR3 nucleotide sequence: TGTGCCAGCAGTGAAGCTGGACAGGGGCTCCAGTATTTT.

This clonotype is medium-sized. The chain links TRBV19 to TRBJ2-1, with 9 bases fitting TRBD1. Germline V lookup: CDR1 LNHDA, CDR2 SQIVND (reference sequence). V lost 5 bases, J lost 7 bases, and 9 bases stayed unmatched. This CDR3 comprises 15 residues. The CDR3 nucleotides are TGTGCCAGTAGTTTTAGCACAGGGGGCTCTAATGAGCAGTTCTTC. Encoded protein: CASSFSTGGSNEQFF. The whole variable domain, remainder taken from reference TRBV19 and TRBJ2-1, is DGGITQSPKYLFRKEGQNVTLSCEQNLNHDAMYWYRQDPGQGLRLIYYSQIVNDFQKGDIAEGYSVSREKKESFPLTVTSAQKNPTAFYLCASSFSTGGSNEQFFGPGTRLTVL.

This clonotype appeared many times. The chain employs TRBV3-1 and TRBJ2-2; unclear D gene. CDR3 length: 15 residues. Germline CDR1 reads LGHDT; CDR2 reads YNNKEL (reference sequence). V was clipped by 1 base and J by 1 base, with 7 bases between them. CDR3 region: CASSQVGQNTGELFF. Here the CDR3 DNA reads TGTGCCAGCAGCCAAGTGGGTCAGAACACCGGGGAGCTGTTTTTT.

The gene calls are TRBV5-4 and TRBJ1-1; possibly TRBD1 for D (5 bases). Germline V CDR1 and CDR2: SGHNT, YYREEE (reference sequence). Trimming removed 4 bases from V and 1 base from J, with 8 bases in between. The CDR3 spans 13 residues. The CDR3 DNA sequence: TGTGCCAGCAGCCCCGGGGGGAACACTGAAGCTTTCTTT. Translation gives CASSPGGNTEAFF.

Comment on this clonotype: A much larger clone differs from this one at a single base, so this may be a read error. The rearrangement links TRBV5-1 to TRBJ1-1; the D gene is possibly TRBD1 (6 bases). CDR3 length equals 14 residues. Germline-derived CDR1 and CDR2 are SGHRS and YFSETQ. The CDR3 DNA sequence: TGCGCCATCAGCTCAGGGGCTTACAGGATTGAAGCTTTCTTT. Translation gives CAISSGAYRIEAFF. Together with reference TRBV5-1 and TRBJ1-1, the CDR3 gives the full variable domain: KAGVTQTPRYLIKTRGQQVTLSCSPISGHRSVSWYQQTPGQGLQFLFEYFSETQRNKGNFPGRFSGRQFSNSRSEMNVSTLELGDSALYLCAISSGAYRIEAFFGQGTRLTVV.

This clonotype was recorded at least ten times. The gene calls are TRBV6-5 and TRBJ1-6; D not resolved. Between the trimmed V and J ends, which lost 5 bases and 4 bases, there was a span of 18 bases. This CDR3 is 17 amino acids long. Germline assignment: CDR1 MNHEY and CDR2 SVGAGI. The DNA of the CDR3 is TGTGCCAGCAGTCGGAACCCTACGATACAATATAATTCACCCCTCCACTTT. Translated: CASSRNPTIQYNSPLHF.

For this clonotype: Since a much larger clone is just one base distant, this may be a read error. The DNA for the CDR3 is TGCAGCGTTGTTAAGGACAATGGCTTCACCTTC. Amino acids: CSVVKDNGFTF. V usage is TRBV29-1 and J usage is TRBJ1-2; D might be TRBD1 (5 bases). The CDR3 totals 11 residues. Germline V gene data show CDR1 as SQVTM and CDR2 as ANQGSEA.

The sample holds many counts of this clonotype. This rearrangement joins TRBV5-5 to TRBJ1-2; D unclear. This CDR3 has 14 amino acids. The V gene lost 1 base and the J gene lost 7 bases, with 14 bases spanning the gap. Germline V gene data show CDR1 as SGHKS and CDR2 as YYEKEE (reference sequence). CDR3 region: CASSLNIGIAGYTF. CDR3 in DNA: TGTGCCAGCAGCTTGAATATAGGTATCGCTGGCTACACCTTC.

This clonotype was counted at least ten times. V is TRBV5-1 and J is TRBJ1-2; no firm D call. The length of the CDR3 is 13 residues. Per germline, CDR1 SGHRS and CDR2 YFSETQ. The V end was cut by 0 bases, the J end by 2 bases, with 5 bases between. In nucleotides, the CDR3 is TGCGCCAGCAGCTTGGCGCCCAACTATGGCTACACCTTC. Protein: CASSLAPNYGYTF.

This clonotype has ten or more counts. The V gene is TRBV20-1, the J gene TRBJ2-5; no firm D call. V was clipped by 2 bases and J by 5 bases, with 12 bases between them. Germline loops: CDR1 DFQATT, CDR2 SNEGSKA (reference sequence). The CDR3 totals 13 residues. This CDR3 reads CSARLRVAETQYF. The CDR3 nucleotides read TGCAGTGCTAGATTACGGGTGGCGGAGACCCAGTACTTC.

This clonotype came up many times. The CDR3, as DNA: TGTGCCAGCAGCTTATTCCTAGCGGGGGCCGAGTACAATGAGCAGTTCTTC. Its translation: CASSLFLAGAEYNEQFF. This chain uses TRBV5-5 with TRBJ2-1, with 10 nucleotides matching TRBD2. This CDR3 is built from 17 residues. The V segment lost 2 bases and the J segment 4 bases; nucleotides outside the gene matches: 9. The germline gives CDR1 SGHKS, CDR2 YYEKEE (reference sequence).

This clonotype was recorded many times. This rearrangement joins TRBV7-9 to TRBJ2-7; 8 positions agree with TRBD1. With V trimmed by 5 bases and J by 5 bases, 14 bases remained unmatched. This CDR3 comprises 16 residues. Germline V gene sequence: CDR1 SEHNR, CDR2 FQNEAQ (reference sequence). CDR3: CASSNPGTGLLDEQYF. The CDR3 coding sequence is TGTGCCAGCAGCAACCCCGGGACAGGCCTCCTCGACGAGCAGTACTTC. Filled out from reference TRBV7-9 and TRBJ2-7, the complete variable domain reads DTGVSQNPRHKITKRGQNVTFRCDPISEHNRLYWYRQTLGQGPEFLTYFQNEAQLEKSRLLSDRFSAERPKGSFSTLEIQRTEQGDSAMYLCASSNPGTGLLDEQYFGPGTRLTVT.

The chain joins TRBV5-4 to TRBJ1-1; D perhaps matches TRBD1 (5 bases). V lost 3 bases and J lost 7, with 10 bases in between. The CDR3 is made up of 12 amino acids. CDR1 is SGHNT and CDR2 is YYREEE in the germline V gene (reference sequence). CDR3 residues: CASSYFGGEAFF. The CDR3 nucleotides are TGTGCCAGCAGCTACTTTGGGGGTGAAGCTTTCTTT. The whole variable domain, remainder taken from reference TRBV5-4 and TRBJ1-1, is ETGVTQSPTHLIKTRGQQVTLRCSSQSGHNTVSWYQQALGQGPQFIFQYYREEENGRGNFPPRFSGLQFPNYSSELNVNALELDDSALYLCASSYFGGEAFFGQGTRLTVV.

This clonotype qualifies as medium-sized. The V call is TRBV5-1, the J call TRBJ2-5, with D tentatively TRBD2 (5 bases). Germline CDR1 and CDR2: SGHRS and YFSETQ. V lost 5 bases, J lost 3 bases, and 11 bases lay in between. CDR3 length: 13 residues. The CDR3 DNA sequence: TGCGCCAGCAGACGACCCGGGGAAGAGACCCAGTACTTC. This codes for CASRRPGEETQYF.

This clonotype was picked up many times. The V and J genes are TRBV20-1 and TRBJ2-5, with 7 nucleotides matching TRBD2. The germline V gene has CDR1 DFQATT and CDR2 SNEGSKA (reference sequence). V was clipped by 4 bases and J by 4 bases; unmatched bases: 9. This CDR3 spans 14 amino acids. This CDR3 reads CSATPPGGGETQYF. Written as DNA, the CDR3 is TGCAGTGCTACCCCCCCGGGGGGTGGAGAGACCCAGTACTTC.

In this sample, this clonotype turned up many times. The chain couples TRBV6-5 to TRBJ2-2; possibly TRBD1 for D (6 bases). The germline CDR1 and CDR2 sequences are MNHEY and SVGAGI. This CDR3 is 13 amino acids long. Trimming stripped 10 bases from V and 3 bases from J, with 12 bases between. The CDR3 region is CATLDRDTGELFF. In DNA form, the CDR3 reads TGTGCCACCCTGGACAGAGACACCGGGGAGCTGTTTTTT.

This clonotype was recorded many times. This chain joins TRBV19 and TRBJ2-2, with 8 positions matching TRBD1. The CDR3 loop spans 16 amino acids. Germline values: CDR1 LNHDA, CDR2 SQIVND (reference sequence). V shed 7 bases and J 5 bases; nucleotides not matched to a gene: 12. The CDR3 sequence is CASKPGQGAGTGELFF. Here the CDR3 DNA reads TGTGCCAGTAAACCCGGACAGGGAGCAGGTACCGGGGAGCTGTTTTTT. Full variable domain (missing parts from reference TRBV19 and TRBJ2-2): DGGITQSPKYLFRKEGQNVTLSCEQNLNHDAMYWYRQDPGQGLRLIYYSQIVNDFQKGDIAEGYSVSREKKESFPLTVTSAQKNPTAFYLCASKPGQGAGTGELFFGEGSRLTVL.

This clonotype has ten or more counts. The CDR3: CSAPITDREGTEAFF. The CDR3 DNA reads TGCAGTGCTCCCATCACTGACAGGGAGGGGACTGAAGCTTTCTTT. The chain uses TRBV20-1 and TRBJ1-1; 7 bases map to TRBD1. The germline CDR1 and CDR2 sequences are DFQATT and SNEGSKA (reference sequence). After removal of 5 bases from V and 5 bases from J, the junction contained 14 bases not matched to a gene. This CDR3 is built from 15 residues.

This clonotype was picked up a small number of times. The chain couples TRBV2 to TRBJ2-4; TRBD2 is a possible D gene (5 bases). Trimming removed 8 bases from V and 2 bases from J, with 16 bases in between. The CDR3 spans 15 residues. The germline gives CDR1 SNHLY, CDR2 FYNNEI. The DNA for the CDR3 is TGTGCCAGCCTAGGCAGCCTAGCTTCCAAAAACATTCAGTACTTC. Its translation: CASLGSLASKNIQYF.

About this clonotype itself: A much more abundant neighbour one base away suggests this may be a read error. The gene calls are TRBV2 and TRBJ1-2, with D maybe TRBD1 (6 bases). Germline-derived CDR1 and CDR2 are SNHLY and FYNNEI. This CDR3 contains 13 residues. CDR3 bases: TGTGCCAGCAGTGAAACAGGGAACTATAGCTACACCTTC. Translation gives CASSETGNYSYTF.

This clonotype was picked up many times. V is TRBV29-1 and J is TRBJ2-7; weak D call: TRBD1 (5 bases). CDR3 length equals 12 residues. Trimming shortened V by 5 bases and J by 1 base, and 9 bases separated the two germline ends. Per germline, CDR1 SQVTM and CDR2 ANQGSEA. The CDR3 loop is CSVLGESYEQYF. The DNA of the CDR3 is TGCAGCGTTTTAGGGGAATCCTACGAGCAGTACTTC.

This clonotype was recorded at least ten times. The V gene is TRBV20-1, the J gene TRBJ2-7, with TRBD2 identical over 9 bases. The CDR3 extends over 12 amino acids. Trimming cost V 5 bases and J 6 bases; bases outside gene matches: 5. Germline V gene lookup returns CDR1 DFQATT and CDR2 SNEGSKA (reference sequence). The CDR3 here is CSARRTSAEQYF. The CDR3 DNA reads as TGCAGTGCTCGCAGGACTAGCGCCGAGCAGTACTTC.